This T cell receptor (beta chain) derives from a study of blood T cell repertoires in COVID-19. Profiled with immunoSEQ multiplex PCR; TCRdb holds only in-frame clones, not every one. The sample consists of 350,000 to 450,000 clones, 85% to 90% of them appearing once. The CDR3 consists of 14 residues. The junction had 2 bases not matched to a gene; V was cut back by 5 bases and J by 2 bases. Germline assignment: CDR1 SGHAT and CDR2 FQNNGV. The chain recombines TRBV11-2 with TRBJ2-7; 11 nucleotides agree with TRBD2. Sequencing input: PBMCs or T cells enriched from blood (not recorded which). The source of this sequence is a man aged 30 to 45 who had recovered from COVID-19. CDR3 DNA: TGTGCCAGCAGCGTTAGCGGGAGGGCCTACGAGCAGTACTTC. Amino acids: CASSVSGRAYEQYF. Full variable domain (missing parts from reference TRBV11-2 and TRBJ2-7): EAGVAQSPRYKIIEKRQSVAFWCNPISGHATLYWYQQILGQGPKLLIQFQNNGVVDDSQLPKDRFSAERLKGVDSTLKIQPAKLEDSAVYLCASSVSGRAYEQYFGPGTRLTVT.